This T cell receptor beta chain was identified during a study of blood T cell repertoires in COVID-19. Overall study: Researchers got acute and convalescent COVID-19 samples from the United States, Italy and Spain.

The CDR3 runs to 12 residues. Trimming left V 4 bases short and J 2 bases short, with 3 bases between. Germline V gives CDR1 LGHDT, CDR2 YNNKEL (reference sequence). As originally analysed: Scientists estimated how many nucleated cells there were by amplifying reference gene primers. Clones were sequenced by immunoSEQ multiplex PCR, and TCRdb holds only the in-frame ones, with some missing. V and J calls and clone size are copied from that table; D and trimming were computed from the DNA. The sample lists about 250,000 clones; more than 85% were seen once. Donors of Cohort 3 who recovered were those that had two negative PCRs, clearance, or symptom resolution.

Material: PBMCs or T cells enriched from blood (not recorded which). The clonotype originates from a woman between 50 and 59 years old who had recovered from COVID-19. The genes are TRBV3-1 (or the pseudogene TRBV3-2) and TRBJ2-1, with unresolved D. CDR3 coding DNA: TGTGCCAGCAGCCTTACCTACAATGAGCAGTTCTTC. Encoded protein: CASSLTYNEQFF.